This T cell receptor (beta chain) was obtained from a study of cytomegalovirus exposure and HLA in healthy donors (TCRdb year 2017). Looking at the study overall: An earlier analysis of roughly 570 of the donors reported 276 Gb of sequence data and around 110 million unique TCR beta sequences obtained from approximately 180 million T cells. An early release that covered roughly 600 HLA-typed donors contained about 290 gigabases of sequencing data and roughly 84 million unique TCR sequences. Of the roughly 410 genotyped donors, 75% to 85% were placed in the genetic ancestry cluster associated with self-reported Caucasian donors. The study aimed to test whether signatures of past pathogen exposure could be identified by cataloging public T cell receptors. The study used immunosequencing to profile the T cell repertoires of approximately 690 subjects and linked those repertoires to cytomegalovirus serostatus. Along with the roughly 700-subject first cohort, a separate validation cohort of 120 different subjects was used. The study combined high-throughput TCR immunosequencing, statistical association of individual TCRs with disease status, and machine learning to predict cytomegalovirus infection status. A later analysis re-examined previously published TCR beta repertoires from more than 550 donors and added high-resolution HLA genotyping to investigate patterns of TCR occurrence. The later analysis used no new phenotypic data to find candidate immune exposures, relying instead on TCR beta sequences and their occurrence across donors. An earlier analysis of around 580 of the donors used high-throughput TCR beta sequencing to judge whether each TCR beta V gene segment behaved as functional or pseudogenic. Donor age, sex, ethnicity and CMV serostatus were compiled together with the repertoire data. In a later genetic analysis, genome-wide SNP genotypes for about 55% of the roughly 670 donors were used, and that subset was treated as a discovery cohort. All discovery cohort repertoires had been generated using a single sequencing platform. HLA typing included class I and class II loci at four-digit resolution. Typing coverage varied by locus: roughly 629-640 donors for A, B, C, DRB1 and DQB1; approximately 500 for DQA1; approximately 570 for DPA1; 450 to 480 for DPB1. Because of strong linkage in the cohort, roughly 5 DR-DQ haplotypes were treated as single units for association and clustering. Across around 400 genotyped donors of the cohort, an average of roughly 200,000 unique TCR beta nucleotide sequences per donor were sequenced, and roughly a sixth of those sequences were non-productive.

The library was generated by the immunoSEQ multiplex PCR assay. The multiplex PCR relied on a mix of 60 forward primers for TCR Vbeta segments and 13 reverse primers for TCR Jbeta segments. The CDR3 region of rearranged TCR beta genes was amplified from genomic DNA by a multiplex PCR assay. Amplified TCR beta libraries were sequenced as 87-base-pair reads on the Illumina HiSeq System. As for the original processing: A later analysis counted approximately 76 million unique TCR beta chains across the roughly 700 repertoires, and some 12 million of these chains were shared by at least two donors. To remove PCR and sequencing errors, raw reads were error-corrected and collapsed into unique sequences using a nearest-neighbor algorithm that merged closely related sequences. Alignment of CDR3 sequences to IMGT reference sequences was used to assign V, D and J gene segments. For a sequence to be retained, a match of at least six nucleotides was required to both a V gene segment and a J gene segment. Rearrangements were classified as productive when the CDR3 lacked stop codons and remained in frame with V and J, and all other rearrangements were classified as non-productive. CDR3 was defined by IMGT convention, running from the second conserved V-encoded cysteine to the conserved J-encoded phenylalanine. In an earlier analysis of approximately 590 of the donors, sequences lacking an unambiguous match to a single V gene segment were excluded. In an earlier analysis of 450 to 700 of the donors, V segments were called functional above 56.7% productive rearrangements and were called segregating when the between-donor standard deviation exceeded 5%. To diagnose cytomegalovirus status from the catalog of TCR beta chain sequences, a statistical classification framework was built. V and J gene assignment, in a later analysis, came from comparing TCR nucleotide sequences with IMGT/GENE-DB human TR gene sequences. The TCRdist pipeline was used in a later analysis to assign CDR3 sequences and most-parsimonious VDJ recombination scenarios. In a later analysis, each TCR beta chain was defined by its CDR3 amino acid sequence together with its V-gene family, and reads without a unique V-gene family were excluded. In a later analysis, 500 to 700 highly shared, low-generation-probability nucleotide sequences were removed to address suspected cross-contamination and a sequencing artifact. A later analysis calculated a clonal expansion index for each public chain from normalized within-repertoire ranks of inferred template counts. In a later analysis, generation probabilities were computed using a VDJ recombination model fitted to out-of-frame rearrangements, and the results were checked against IGoR. A later analysis scored TCR-TCR, TCR-HLA and TCR-CMV co-occurrence with hypergeometric tests, applying a repertoire-size bias correction to TCR pairs. A later analysis estimated false discovery rates by permuting HLA or CMV assignments 20 times. In a later analysis, co-occurring TCRs were grouped with DBSCAN, and TCRdist sequence similarity was added when clustering was performed within HLA-allele-positive subsets. Repertoires with fewer than 30,000 or more than 120,000 public chains were left out of co-occurrence clustering, as were about 5 repertoires with anomalous nucleotide sharing. The clones in this table, taken by TCRdb from immuneACCESS, are in-frame only. Not every clone is retained; where verified, under half of the shortfall comes from an unresolved V gene, and the cause of the rest is unknown. The DNA gave D and trimming, while V, J and clone size come from that table. The sample yields under 200,000 clones; 80% were counted once. Approximately 6.3% of the sample is taken by the ten largest.

The cohort comprised 710 or so healthy bone marrow donors. All cohort members were sampled while nominally healthy, although unrecorded immune exposures were likely present. The donor was CMV seropositive and was included in the group of 290 or so seropositive cohort members. A peripheral blood sample was provided by each donor, and peripheral blood mononuclear cells were used for TCR beta sequencing. The Qiagen DNeasy Blood Extraction Kit was used to extract genomic DNA from the blood cell samples. This clone was recorded only once. Its cognate antigen has yet to be identified. Base qualities were left out, and no much larger clone turns up one base away. The germline V gene encodes CDR1 PRHDT and CDR2 FYEKMQ (reference sequence). The CDR3 measures 15 amino acids from cysteine to phenylalanine. The entry retains the CDR3 DNA only, 45 bases that are in frame from base 1. At the junction V is shortened by 3 bases and J by 5 bases, with 16 bases in between.

The study at large found these results: The presence/absence analyses assumed that sequencing depth was roughly uniform across donors, and that assumption may not be true. Correlated functional status among segregating V segments might be attributable to linkage disequilibrium, but an unknown experimental factor could not be ruled out. A later genetic analysis reported fewer N-insertions in productive TCRs among donors in an Asian-associated ancestry cluster than the roughly 620-donor mean. A later analysis found that TCR association rates varied across HLA loci, with DRB1 alleles showing the most associated TCRs and HLA-C alleles the fewest. A later analysis associated 15,000 to 20,000 TCR beta sequences with specific HLA alleles at a false discovery rate of 0.05. When HLA alleles, especially DR and DQ, strongly co-occurred, TCR associations were difficult to assign to individual alleles. This cohort had only TCR beta chains sequenced, and the lack of alpha or paired-chain data limited which features could be detected. According to the authors, the approach could potentially be generalized to other disease states and immunological phenotypes. According to a later analysis, most CMV-associated TCR beta chains appeared to be HLA-restricted, and the HLA associations seemed to be driven largely by CMV exposure. Because the 87-base-pair reads could not distinguish some IMGT-functional V segments, including TRBV6-2 and TRBV6-3, those segments were excluded. An earlier analysis of roughly 570 of the donors showed that most TCR beta V segments appeared in productive rearrangements either about 87% or about 30% of the time, which broadly matched IMGT annotations. Because HLA typing was missing for some donors at each locus, association tests included only the typed subset. In a later analysis, HLA-associated TCR beta chains showed more clonal expansion and lower generation probabilities than non-associated chains that were equally common. In the study, some 160 TCR beta chains were listed as associated with cytomegalovirus. Because counts were too low, roughly 18 rarely observed V segments, including chromosome 9 orphons, were left out of the earlier analysis of approximately 500 of the donors. In both the original and validation cohorts, the classifier was reported to diagnose cytomegalovirus status with high specificity and sensitivity. A group of highly shared sequence variants was considered likely to be a technical artifact of the sequencing pipeline. A few of the identified cytomegalovirus-associated TCR beta chains were confirmed in vitro to be specific for cytomegalovirus antigens. Several of the top co-occurrence clusters appeared to be linked to parvovirus B19, influenza, CMV and Epstein-Barr virus, according to a later analysis. Across donors, most TCR sequences were observed very rarely, whereas some public TCRs were present in many individuals. A later genetic analysis associated a missense DCLRE1C variant with V-gene and J-gene trimming of TCR beta chains, and an independent cohort replicated the association. A further reported finding was that TCR beta sequences accurately predicted the HLA-A and HLA-B alleles for most subjects in the first cohort. Immune exposure information for the cohort was limited to CMV serostatus.

The rearrangement joined TRBV13 to TRBJ2-5; TRBD1 is perhaps the D gene, given 5 matching bases. The sample consisted of PBMCs. The clonotype was recovered from a man between 40 and 49 years old in good health and CMV-seropositive. Read as DNA, the sequence is TGTGCCAGCAGCTTGGACCCAGGGTTACAGGAGACCCAGTACTTC. The translation is CASSLDPGLQETQYF.